The 32 T cell receptor beta chains reported below all come from one sample, sequenced in a study of glioma-infiltrating T cells after dendritic cell vaccination. Time point specified: after dendritic cell vaccination, including at tumor progression/relapse. Some clones are missing from TCRdb's copy, which holds only in-frame ones; the method was immunoSEQ multiplex PCR. The sample has about 63,000 clones, around 85% seen once. This specimen consisted of blood, obtained after dendritic cell vaccination. Receptors were obtained from a human donor with glioblastoma.

The chain uses TRBV10-3 and TRBJ1-1; 8 nucleotides line up with TRBD1. The CDR3 runs 15 residues. V lost 6 bases to trimming and J lost 4 bases; unmatched junction nucleotides: 10. Germline V gives CDR1 ENHRY, CDR2 SYGVKD. The CDR3 DNA reads as TGTGCCATCAGCACCACCGGACAGGGTCTCACTGAAGCTTTCTTT. Amino acid sequence: CAISTTGQGLTEAFF.

The chain employs TRBV10-3 and TRBJ2-6, with no clear D. Germline V gives CDR1 ENHRY, CDR2 SYGVKD. Deletions cut 0 bases from V and 1 base from J, with 4 bases between. This CDR3 spans 15 amino acids. As DNA, the CDR3 is TGTGCCATCAGTGAGTCCAGGTCTGGGGCCAACGTCCTGACTTTC. As protein: CAISESRSGANVLTF.

This clone was counted a single time. The DNA for the CDR3 is TGTGCCAGCAGTACTTCATACAGGGTTCGCGAGACCCAGTACTTC. Translation gives CASSTSYRVRETQYF. This chain connects TRBV28 to TRBJ2-5, with D possibly matching TRBD1 (6 bases). The CDR3 is made up of 15 amino acids. Germline assignment: CDR1 MDHEN and CDR2 SYDVKM. Trimming pared 5 bases from V and 5 bases from J, leaving 18 bases between.

Of note for this clone: Mismatch with germline at one junction end may stem from a read error. Other DNA sequences within the sample encode an identical CDR3. The J gene is TRBJ1-6, the V gene TRBV13; D may be TRBD1 (6 bases). Germline V gene data show CDR1 as PRHDT and CDR2 as FYEKMQ (reference sequence). The CDR3 consists of 18 residues. CDR3 DNA: TGTGCCAGCAGCTCTGGACAGAAATTCCAAGATTATAATTCCCCCCTCCACTTT. Its translation: CASSSGQKFQDYNSPLHF.

This clone was found once. The CDR3 sequence: CASSPTGQGARAFF. CDR3 sequence (DNA): TGTGCCAGCTCACCGACAGGACAGGGGGCGAGGGCTTTCTTT. The chain has TRBV18 and TRBJ1-1, with TRBD1 identical over 11 bases. The CDR3 sequence is 14 residues long. The J segment lost 11 bases and the V segment lost 3 bases, leaving 8 bases of the junction unmatched. CDR1 is KGHSH, CDR2 LQKENI, per germline.

This clone has only a few counts. The V gene is TRBV10-3, the J gene TRBJ1-1; D call uncertain. The CDR3 totals 13 residues. V lost 7 bases to trimming and J lost 0 bases, with 9 bases between them. Germline lookup yields CDR1 ENHRY and CDR2 SYGVKD. The CDR3 is CAINPGLNTEAFF. CDR3 nucleotides: TGTGCCATCAATCCGGGGTTGAACACTGAAGCTTTCTTT.

This chain uses TRBV15 with TRBJ1-6, with a possible D match to TRBD1 (5 bases). Trimming shortened V by 1 base and J by 9 bases, and 13 bases separated the two germline ends. The CDR3 covers 15 residues. Germline V CDR1 and CDR2: LNHNV, YYDKDF (reference sequence). As DNA, the CDR3 is TGTGCCACCAGCAGAGGTGATAGGGGAAGTTCACCCCTCCACTTT. Its translation: CATSRGDRGSSPLHF.

The CDR3 reads CASSPLGPPSGEKLFF. The CDR3 bases are TGTGCCAGCAGCCCCCTTGGGCCCCCAAGTGGCGAAAAACTGTTTTTT. The chain joins TRBV14 to TRBJ1-4; D uncertain. Germline V lookup: CDR1 SGHDN, CDR2 FVKESK. V lost 4 bases, J lost 8 bases, and 20 bases lay in between. This CDR3 comprises 16 residues.

This chain connects TRBV6-5 to TRBJ2-7; D possibly corresponds to TRBD1 (6 bases). The germline gives CDR1 MNHEY, CDR2 SVGAGI. The CDR3 loop spans 15 amino acids. V shed 6 bases and J shed 3 bases, with 18 bases lying between them. The CDR3 coding sequence is TGTGCCAGCAGGGAACAGGGCAGGATCCACTACGAGCAGTACTTC. Its protein is CASREQGRIHYEQYF.

This chain uses TRBV29-1 with TRBJ1-1, with 7 bases that match TRBD1. Germline assignment: CDR1 SQVTM and CDR2 ANQGSEA. The V segment lost 7 bases and the J segment 5 bases; nucleotides outside the gene matches: 4. The CDR3 contains 11 residues. Here the CDR3 DNA reads TGCAGCGGACAGGACAGGACTGAAGCTTTCTTT. It is translated as CSGQDRTEAFF.

CDR3 residues: CASSITATSNQPQHF. In DNA form, the CDR3 reads TGTGCCAGCAGTATCACAGCTACTAGCAATCAGCCCCAGCATTTT. The rearrangement links TRBV5-5 to TRBJ1-5; unclear D gene. This CDR3 region has 15 residues. Per germline, CDR1 SGHKS and CDR2 YYEKEE (reference sequence). V lost 5 bases and J 0 bases, leaving 12 bases between the germline ends.

This clone was picked up one time. The chain links TRBV5-6 to TRBJ2-7, with TRBD1 matching 9 bases. This CDR3 is built from 14 residues. Germline V CDR1 and CDR2: SGHDT, YYEEEE. J gave up 3 bases and V 4 bases, and 5 bases lay outside the gene matches. This CDR3 reads CASSVDRGSYEQYF. The CDR3 region has the DNA TGTGCCAGCAGCGTGGACAGGGGAAGCTACGAGCAGTACTTC.

The chain employs TRBV4-2 and TRBJ2-2, with D unclear. The CDR3 contains 14 residues. V was shortened by 8 bases and J by 6 bases, with 16 bases between the two germline ends. Germline lookup yields CDR1 LGHNA and CDR2 YNFKEQ. This chain's CDR3 is CASGPFGSSGELFF. CDR3 DNA sequence: TGTGCCAGCGGTCCATTCGGTAGTTCCGGGGAGCTGTTTTTT.

The chain has TRBV25-1 and TRBJ1-1, with unresolved D. V lost 2 bases and J lost 4, with 8 bases in between. CDR1 MGHDK and CDR2 SYGVNS come from the germline V gene. The CDR3 has 13 amino acids. In DNA, the CDR3 is TGTGCCAGCAGTGAAAGGCGGGCCACTGAAGCTTTCTTT. Protein: CASSERRATEAFF.

V gene TRBV11-3 combines with J gene TRBJ1-1; the D is unclear. The CDR3 sequence is 12 residues long. Deletions cut 5 bases from V and 0 bases from J, with 4 bases between. CDR1 and CDR2 (germline): SGHNT, YENEEA. CDR3: CASSTMNTEAFF. The DNA of the CDR3 is TGTGCCAGCAGCACAATGAACACTGAAGCTTTCTTT.

The chain recombines TRBV27 with TRBJ1-4; D unclear. The length of the CDR3 is 15 residues. The germline CDR1 and CDR2 sequences are MNHEY and SMNVEV (reference sequence). Trimming left V 3 bases short and J 8 bases short, with 16 bases between. CDR3 in amino acids: CASSLSLGLNEKLFF. In nucleotides, the CDR3 is TGTGCCAGCAGTTTGAGCCTAGGCTTGAACGAAAAACTGTTTTTT. The whole variable domain, filled in from reference TRBV27 and TRBJ1-4, reads EAQVTQNPRYLITVTGKKLTVTCSQNMNHEYMSWYRQDPGLGLRQIYYSMNVEVTDKGDVPEGYKVSRKEKRNFPLILESPSPNQTSLYFCASSLSLGLNEKLFFGSGTQLSVL.

This clone appeared a few times. The chain has TRBV7-3 and TRBJ2-1; D not resolved. Germline V CDR1 and CDR2: SGHTA, FQGTGA. This CDR3 contains 12 residues. V gave up 1 base and J gave up 9 bases, with 7 bases separating them. The CDR3 nucleotides read TGTGCCAGCAGCTTAAGTTTCAGTGAGCAGTTCTTC. The encoded protein is CASSLSFSEQFF.

V gene TRBV5-4 combines with J gene TRBJ2-7, with D possibly matching TRBD1 (6 bases). This CDR3 comprises 14 residues. The germline gives CDR1 SGHNT, CDR2 YYREEE (reference sequence). Trimming shortened V by 3 bases and J by 6 bases, and 16 bases separated the two germline ends. CDR3: CASSSLLQGAEQYF. CDR3 in DNA: TGTGCCAGCAGCTCGTTATTACAGGGAGCCGAGCAGTACTTC.

This chain connects TRBV6-5 to TRBJ1-2; weak D call: TRBD1 (5 bases). There are 15 residues in the CDR3. V was pared by 5 bases and J by 2 bases, with 15 bases between. CDR1 and CDR2 (germline): MNHEY, SVGAGI. The CDR3 is CASSKVSTGNYGYTF. Written as DNA, the CDR3 is TGTGCCAGCAGTAAGGTTTCTACAGGAAACTATGGCTACACCTTC.

This clone counts as medium-sized. This chain uses TRBV28 with TRBJ1-6; a weak D match, TRBD1 (5 bases). V was clipped by 2 bases and J by 7 bases, with 12 bases between them. Germline V CDR1 and CDR2: MDHEN, SYDVKM. The length of the CDR3 is 15 residues. The CDR3 bases are TGTGCCAGCAGTTTACATCGGGGGGGAAATTCACCCCTCCACTTT. Amino acid sequence: CASSLHRGGNSPLHF.

The chain links TRBV19 to TRBJ2-1; TRBD2 is a possible D gene (5 bases). Between the trimmed V and J ends, which lost 6 bases and 9 bases, there was a span of 21 bases. The germline V gene has CDR1 LNHDA and CDR2 SQIVND (reference sequence). There are 15 residues in the CDR3. The CDR3 reads CASSPRVRGWAEQFF. CDR3 in DNA: TGTGCCAGTAGCCCCAGAGTAAGAGGGTGGGCTGAGCAGTTCTTC.

The chain uses TRBV6-1 and TRBJ2-3; D may be TRBD2 (7 bases). The CDR3 loop spans 14 amino acids. Trimming removed 6 bases from V and 4 bases from J, with 14 bases in between. CDR1 is MNHNS, CDR2 SASEGT, per germline. This CDR3 is CASRIGGAADTQYF. CDR3 bases: TGTGCCAGCAGGATAGGGGGGGCGGCAGATACGCAGTATTTT.

As concerns this clone: Additional DNA sequences in this sample encode the identical CDR3. This chain uses TRBV6-1 with TRBJ1-6, with D unresolved. The length of the CDR3 is 16 residues. The V gene lost 1 base and the J gene lost 4 bases, with 11 bases spanning the gap. Per the germline V gene, CDR1 is MNHNS and CDR2 is SASEGT. DNA for the CDR3: TGTGCCAGCAGTGAAGAGGGAGGCGGGTATAATTCACCCCTCCACTTT. It is translated as CASSEEGGGYNSPLHF.

The CDR3, as DNA: TGTGCCAGCAGCTTTGATAGAACAGGGGGAAACACCATATATTTT. It translates to CASSFDRTGGNTIYF. The chain is built from TRBV7-2 and TRBJ1-3, with D possibly TRBD1 on 6 matching bases. Deletions cut 3 bases from V and 4 bases from J, with 13 bases between. This CDR3 comprises 15 residues. The germline gives CDR1 SGHTA, CDR2 FQGNSA.

The chain joins TRBV29-1 to TRBJ2-7, with 8 bases lining up with TRBD2. The germline CDR1 and CDR2 sequences are SQVTM and ANQGSEA. V shed 2 bases, J shed 3 bases, and the junction held 9 bases outside the gene matches. The CDR3 spans 15 residues. The CDR3 loop reads CSVEKWGTRDYEQYF. DNA of the CDR3: TGCAGCGTTGAAAAATGGGGGACTAGAGACTACGAGCAGTACTTC.

The sample holds one count of this clone. The chain couples TRBV28 to TRBJ2-7; no reliable D call. Trimming pared 5 bases from V and 5 bases from J, leaving 10 bases between. Germline CDR1 reads MDHEN; CDR2 reads SYDVKM. This CDR3 is built from 12 residues. The CDR3 spells CASSPIRNEQYF. In DNA, the CDR3 is TGTGCCAGCAGTCCCATCAGGAACGAGCAGTACTTC.

The CDR3 sequence is CASSLGDSYTF. The DNA of the CDR3 is TGTGCCAGCAGCTTGGGGGACAGCTACACCTTC. The rearrangement uses TRBV5-6 and TRBJ1-2; weak D call: TRBD1 (6 bases). The CDR3 contains 11 residues. V was pared by 0 bases and J by 9 bases, with 6 bases between. Looked up from germline, CDR1 is SGHDT and CDR2 is YYEEEE.

This clone was detected once. The chain employs TRBV27 and TRBJ2-7; D is ambiguous. Trimming pared 5 bases from V and 3 bases from J, leaving 14 bases between. The CDR3 consists of 14 residues. Germline V gene lookup returns CDR1 MNHEY and CDR2 SMNVEV (reference sequence). In DNA form, the CDR3 reads TGTGCCAGCAGTCCAGAGGCCGGTCACTACGAGCAGTACTTC. It encodes CASSPEAGHYEQYF.

The table lists this clone with a few counts. The chain carries TRBV5-5 and TRBJ1-1; TRBD1 is a possible D gene (6 bases). The V end lost 4 bases, the J end lost 5 bases, and 18 bases lay between the germline ends. Germline assignment: CDR1 SGHKS and CDR2 YYEKEE (reference sequence). The CDR3 is 15 amino acids. The CDR3 region is CASSQDWGLGTEAFF. As DNA, the CDR3 is TGTGCCAGCAGCCAAGATTGGGGGCTGGGGACTGAAGCTTTCTTT.

The V call is TRBV27, the J call TRBJ2-1, with TRBD2 as a possible D gene (5 bases). V was pared by 5 bases and J by 4 bases, with 15 bases between. Germline V CDR1 and CDR2: MNHEY, SMNVEV (reference sequence). This CDR3 has 15 amino acids. This CDR3 is CASSDTQWTYNEQFF. CDR3 in DNA: TGTGCCAGCAGTGACACCCAGTGGACTTACAATGAGCAGTTCTTC.

This chain links TRBV7-3 with TRBJ1-4; the match to TRBD1 covers 8 bases. The CDR3 has 13 amino acids. V was clipped by 9 bases and J by 5 bases; unmatched bases: 5. The germline V gene encodes CDR1 SGHTA and CDR2 FQGTGA. In DNA, the CDR3 is TGTGCCAGAAGGACAGGGCCAAATGAAAAACTGTTTTTT. It yields the protein CARRTGPNEKLFF.

V and J are TRBV4-3 and TRBJ2-7; TRBD2 matches at 8 bases. This CDR3 contains 17 residues. Germline assignment: CDR1 LGHNA and CDR2 YSLEER. With 1 base clipped from V and 2 bases from J, the junction kept 10 bases outside the gene matches. The CDR3: CASSQGLWAGGTYEQYF. The CDR3 DNA sequence: TGCGCCAGCAGCCAAGGCCTTTGGGCGGGGGGCACCTACGAGCAGTACTTC.